The 8 T cell receptor beta chains below come from one sample, sequenced in a study of Ad26.COV2.S vaccination and SARS-CoV-2 variants. TCRdb's copy holds only in-frame clones and misses some; the assay was immunoSEQ multiplex PCR. Counted here are about 350,000 clones, approximately 84% occurring once; the ten biggest clones make up 2.5% to 3.5%. Documented treatment: over 15 received Ad26.COV2.S at low or high dose, single or two shots; about 5 received placebo; per-sample allocation not given. The samples were gathered on day 63 after the first injection of vaccine or placebo. Sample: peripheral blood, taken in a trial of Ad26.COV2.S vaccine versus placebo. Every receptor here comes from a person between 18 and 59 years old who received the Ad26.COV2.S COVID-19 vaccine or a placebo.

The chain joins TRBV7-2 to TRBJ2-3; D is uncertain. CDR1 and CDR2 (germline): SGHTA, FQGNSA. This CDR3 has 14 residues. With 0 bases removed from V and 2 bases from J, the gap between germline ends came to 6 bases. CDR3 DNA: TGTGCCAGCAGCTTAGCCGCCATCACAGATACGCAGTATTTT. Translated: CASSLAAITDTQYF.

This clone was found a few times. J is TRBJ2-2 and V is TRBV5-1, with D maybe TRBD2 (5 bases). The germline V gene has CDR1 SGHRS and CDR2 YFSETQ. Trimming removed 5 bases from V and 4 bases from J, with 15 bases in between. The CDR3 contains 15 residues. The CDR3 DNA is TGCGCCAGCAGGGCCCCGGGGAGCGGCACCGGGGAGCTGTTTTTT. Protein product: CASRAPGSGTGELFF.

The chain is built from TRBV29-1 and TRBJ2-3; D might be TRBD1 (6 bases). CDR1 is SQVTM, CDR2 ANQGSEA, per germline. V lost 7 bases, J lost 4 bases, and 15 bases lay in between. The CDR3 has 13 residues. The CDR3 DNA is TGCAGCGCCGGTACAGGGATCGCAGATACGCAGTATTTT. Protein product: CSAGTGIADTQYF.

J is TRBJ2-1 and V is TRBV3-1 (or the pseudogene TRBV3-2); 14 nucleotides line up with TRBD2. From germline, CDR1 is LGHDT and CDR2 YNNKEL (reference sequence). V shed 3 bases, J shed 9 bases, and the junction held 10 bases outside the gene matches. This CDR3 is built from 17 residues. The DNA of the CDR3 is TGTGCCAGCAGCCACGGACTAGCGGGAGGTGAGGTGGGTGAGCAGTTCTTC. Amino acid sequence: CASSHGLAGGEVGEQFF.

V usage is TRBV13 and J usage is TRBJ1-6, with 11 positions matching TRBD1. This CDR3 is 15 amino acids long. Trimming removed 5 bases from V and 9 bases from J; junction bases left unmatched: 6. Germline CDR1 PRHDT, CDR2 FYEKMQ (reference sequence). The CDR3 spells CASSIGGTGGSPLHF. The CDR3 DNA reads TGTGCCAGCAGCATTGGCGGGACAGGGGGTTCACCCCTCCACTTT. The variable domain in full, completed from reference TRBV13 and TRBJ1-6, reads AAGVIQSPRHLIKEKRETATLKCYPIPRHDTVYWYQQGPGQDPQFLISFYEKMQSDKGSIPDRFSAQQFSDYHSELNMSSLELGDSALYFCASSIGGTGGSPLHFGNGTRLTVT.

CDR3 sequence (DNA): TGTGCCAGCAGCCAAAGTATTACCGGGGGGCGAGCGGGCAATCAGCCCCAGCATTTT. This gives the protein CASSQSITGGRAGNQPQHF. The rearrangement links TRBV5-5 to TRBJ1-5; TRBD1 is a possible D gene (6 bases). The CDR3 loop spans 19 amino acids. Per germline, CDR1 SGHKS and CDR2 YYEKEE (reference sequence). V lost 4 bases, J lost 2 bases, and 25 bases lay in between. Full variable domain (missing parts from reference TRBV5-5 and TRBJ1-5): DAGVTQSPTHLIKTRGQQVTLRCSPISGHKSVSWYQQVLGQGPQFIFQYYEKEERGRGNFPDRFSARQFPNYSSELNVNALLLGDSALYLCASSQSITGGRAGNQPQHFGDGTRLSIL.

V is TRBV12-5 and J is TRBJ1-1, with 7 positions matching TRBD1. The V and J ends lost 1 base and 0 bases, in that order; junction bases with no gene match: 2. CDR3 length: 15 amino acids. Germline CDR1 reads LGHNT; CDR2 reads FRNRAP. The CDR3 is CASGLGQGVNTEAFF. The CDR3 nucleotides are TGTGCTAGTGGTTTGGGACAGGGTGTGAACACTGAAGCTTTCTTT.

The rearrangement uses TRBV6-5 and TRBJ1-2; D remains ambiguous. From germline, CDR1 is MNHEY and CDR2 SVGAGI. V was shortened by 1 base and J by 0 bases, with 9 bases between the two germline ends. The CDR3 length is 15 residues. CDR3 sequence (DNA): TGTGCCAGCAGTTACTTTGAGGGAACTAACTATGGCTACACCTTC. Residues: CASSYFEGTNYGYTF.